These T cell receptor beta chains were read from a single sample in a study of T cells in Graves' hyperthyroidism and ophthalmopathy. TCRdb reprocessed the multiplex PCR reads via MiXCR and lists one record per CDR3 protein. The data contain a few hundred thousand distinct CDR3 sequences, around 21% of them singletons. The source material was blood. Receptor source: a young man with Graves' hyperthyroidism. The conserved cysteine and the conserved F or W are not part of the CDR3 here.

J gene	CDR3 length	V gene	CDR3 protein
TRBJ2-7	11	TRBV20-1	SASLTSGDEQY
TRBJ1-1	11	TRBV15	ATSRVELEEAF
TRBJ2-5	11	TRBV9	ASSAPPGETQY
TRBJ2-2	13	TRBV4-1	ASSFVSSNTGELF
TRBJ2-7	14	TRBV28	ASSDTGQGFTYEQY
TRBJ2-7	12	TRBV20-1	SARSGTATYEQY
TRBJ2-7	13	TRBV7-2	ASSSSSGGLYEQY
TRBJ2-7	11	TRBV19	ASSMFEGYEQY
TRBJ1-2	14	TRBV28	ASNMVFQASNYGYT
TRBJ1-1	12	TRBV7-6	ASSLEPLDTEAF
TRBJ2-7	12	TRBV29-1	SAGTSGDSYEQY
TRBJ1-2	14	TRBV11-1	ASSEQDRGQNYGYT
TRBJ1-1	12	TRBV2	ASSARGMNTEAF
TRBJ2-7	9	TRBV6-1	ASRRSYEQY
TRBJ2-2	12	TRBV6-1	ASGTDGNTGELF
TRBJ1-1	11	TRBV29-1	SVVGGPDTEAF
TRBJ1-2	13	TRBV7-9	ASSLEWTGGYGYT
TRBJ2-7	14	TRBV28	ASSSGTSGATYEQY
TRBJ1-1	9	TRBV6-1	ASSDDKWAF
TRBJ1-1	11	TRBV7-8	ASSSVRSTEAF
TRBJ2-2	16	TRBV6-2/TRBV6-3	ASRRLPRGGPNTGELF
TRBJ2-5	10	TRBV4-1	ASSQVGGAQY
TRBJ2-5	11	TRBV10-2	ASSDRGVGTQY
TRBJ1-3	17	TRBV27	ASSLPATGKARRGNTIY
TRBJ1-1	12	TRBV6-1	ASSEQGGSTEAF
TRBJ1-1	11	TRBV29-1	SVEGLKNTEAF
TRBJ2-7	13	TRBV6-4	GLGEERGGDYEQY
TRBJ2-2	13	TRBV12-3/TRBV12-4	ASSLRNANTGELF
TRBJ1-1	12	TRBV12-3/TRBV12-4	ASTPGQGVSEAF
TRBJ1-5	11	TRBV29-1	SVGDSTNQPQH
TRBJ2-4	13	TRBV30	AWSARGRAKNIQY
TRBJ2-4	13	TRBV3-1	ASSRGQLAKNIQY
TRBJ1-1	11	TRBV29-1	SVDRGSGTEAF
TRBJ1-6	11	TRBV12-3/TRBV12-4	ASREQSGSPLH
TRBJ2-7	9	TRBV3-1	ASSQGYGQY
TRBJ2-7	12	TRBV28	ASSSNPTGVEQY
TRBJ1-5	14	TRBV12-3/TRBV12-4	ASSLGDLGYNQPQH
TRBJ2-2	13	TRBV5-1	ASSLASGDTGELF